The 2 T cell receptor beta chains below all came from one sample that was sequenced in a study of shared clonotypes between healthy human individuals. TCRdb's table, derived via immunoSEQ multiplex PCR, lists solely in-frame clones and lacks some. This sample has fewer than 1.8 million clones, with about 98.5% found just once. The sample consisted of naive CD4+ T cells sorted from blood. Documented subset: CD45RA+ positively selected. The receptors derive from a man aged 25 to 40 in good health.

CDR3 DNA: TGTGCCAGCAGACCCGACGGATACTCTGGAAACACCATATATTTT. Protein: CASRPDGYSGNTIYF. The genes are TRBV5-5 and TRBJ1-3; unclear D gene. This CDR3 comprises 15 residues. Deletions cut 5 bases from V and 0 bases from J, with 12 bases between. CDR1 and CDR2 (germline): SGHKS, YYEKEE (reference sequence).

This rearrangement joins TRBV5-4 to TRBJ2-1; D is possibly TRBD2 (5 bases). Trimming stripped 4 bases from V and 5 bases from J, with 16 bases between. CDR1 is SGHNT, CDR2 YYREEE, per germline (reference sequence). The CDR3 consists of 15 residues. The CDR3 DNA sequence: TGTGCCAGCAGCCGCGGGTCCACCGGTGACAATGAGCAGTTCTTC. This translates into CASSRGSTGDNEQFF. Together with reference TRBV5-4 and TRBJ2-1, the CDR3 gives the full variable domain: ETGVTQSPTHLIKTRGQQVTLRCSSQSGHNTVSWYQQALGQGPQFIFQYYREEENGRGNFPPRFSGLQFPNYSSELNVNALELDDSALYLCASSRGSTGDNEQFFGPGTRLTVL.